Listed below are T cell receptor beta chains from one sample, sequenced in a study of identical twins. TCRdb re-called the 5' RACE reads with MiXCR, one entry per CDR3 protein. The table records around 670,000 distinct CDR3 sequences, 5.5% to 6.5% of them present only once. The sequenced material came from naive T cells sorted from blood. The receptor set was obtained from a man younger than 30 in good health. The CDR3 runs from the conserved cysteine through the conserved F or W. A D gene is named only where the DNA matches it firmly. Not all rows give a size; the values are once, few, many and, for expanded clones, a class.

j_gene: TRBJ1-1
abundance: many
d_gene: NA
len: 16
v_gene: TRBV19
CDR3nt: TGTGCCAGTACCATCCCCGGGGCGGCGATGAGGACTGAAGCTTTCTTT
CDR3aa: CASTIPGAAMRTEAFF

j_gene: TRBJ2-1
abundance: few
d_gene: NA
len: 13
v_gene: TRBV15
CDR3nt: TGTGCCACCAGCAGAGGATTAGGGAATGAGCAGTTCTTC
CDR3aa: CATSRGLGNEQFF

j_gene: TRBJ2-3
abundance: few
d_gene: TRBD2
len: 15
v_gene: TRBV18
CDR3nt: TGTGCCAGCTCACCCGCTAGCGGGAGTACAGATACGCAGTATTTT
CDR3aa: CASSPASGSTDTQYF

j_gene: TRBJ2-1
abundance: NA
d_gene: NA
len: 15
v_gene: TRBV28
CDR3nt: TGTGCCAGCAAACATTGGACACAATCTAACAATGAGCAGTTCTTC
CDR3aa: CASKHWTQSNNEQFF

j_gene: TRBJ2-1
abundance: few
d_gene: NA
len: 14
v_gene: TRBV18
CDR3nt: TGTGCCAGCTCACCAGGGACCTTCTACAATGAGCAGTTCTTC
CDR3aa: CASSPGTFYNEQFF

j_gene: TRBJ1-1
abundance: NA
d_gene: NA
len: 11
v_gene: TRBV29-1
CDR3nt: TGCAGTTTTTCCCGGGACCTTGAAGCTTTCTTT
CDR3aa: CSFSRDLEAFF

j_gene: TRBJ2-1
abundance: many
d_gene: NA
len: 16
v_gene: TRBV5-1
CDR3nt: TGCGCCAGCAGCTCCCCCGGACGGTCCTCCTACAATGAGCAGTTCTTC
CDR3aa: CASSSPGRSSYNEQFF

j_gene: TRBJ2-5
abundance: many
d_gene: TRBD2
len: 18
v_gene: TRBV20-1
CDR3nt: TGCAGTGCTAGAGAAGGGACTAGCGGGATCCCTCCCCTGGAGACCCAGTACTTC
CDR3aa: CSAREGTSGIPPLETQYF

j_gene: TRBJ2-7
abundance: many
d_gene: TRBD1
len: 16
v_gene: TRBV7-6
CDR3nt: TGTGCCAGCAGCGCTTCAACTCGGGACAGGGTAGGAGAGCAGTACTTC
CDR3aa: CASSASTRDRVGEQYF

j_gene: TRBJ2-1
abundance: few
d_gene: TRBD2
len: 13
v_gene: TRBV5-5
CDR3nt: TGTGCCAGTACACTAGCGGAGAGGGGTGAGCAGTTCTTC
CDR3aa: CASTLAERGEQFF

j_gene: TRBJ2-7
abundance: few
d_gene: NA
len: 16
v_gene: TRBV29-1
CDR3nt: TGCAGCTCAGGGGGCGGGAACCGGAGGCGGGAGGCCTTGCAGTACTTC
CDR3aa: CSSGGGNRRREALQYF

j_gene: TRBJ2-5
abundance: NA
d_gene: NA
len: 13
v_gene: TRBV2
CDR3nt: TGTGCCAGCACTGCAGCGCCTCGCGAGACCCAGTACTTC
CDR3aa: CASTAAPRETQYF

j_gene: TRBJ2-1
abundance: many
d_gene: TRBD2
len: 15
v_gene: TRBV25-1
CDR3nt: TGTGCCAGCAGAGACACGGGACTAGCGGGATATGAGCAGTTCTTC
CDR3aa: CASRDTGLAGYEQFF

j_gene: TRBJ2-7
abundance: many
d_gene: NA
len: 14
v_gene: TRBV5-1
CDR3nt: TGCGCCAGCAGCCCCTACGGAGCCCTCTACGAGCAGTACTTC
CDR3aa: CASSPYGALYEQYF

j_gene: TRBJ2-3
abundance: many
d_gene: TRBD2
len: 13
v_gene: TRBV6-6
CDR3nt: TGTGCCACCAACGCGGGGGGAACAGATACGCAGTATTTT
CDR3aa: CATNAGGTDTQYF

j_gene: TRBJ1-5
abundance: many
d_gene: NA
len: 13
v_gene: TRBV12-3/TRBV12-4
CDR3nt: TGTGCCAGCAGTCCCGATCAGGGTCAGCCCCAGCATTTT
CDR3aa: CASSPDQGQPQHF

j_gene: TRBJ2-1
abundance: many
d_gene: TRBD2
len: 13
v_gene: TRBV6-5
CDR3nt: TGTGCCAGCAGTTTATCTAGCGGGTTCGAGCAGTTCTTC
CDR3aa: CASSLSSGFEQFF

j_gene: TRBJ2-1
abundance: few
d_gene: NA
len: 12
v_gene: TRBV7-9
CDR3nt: TGTGCCAGCAGCTTAGTGGGACCCCAGCAGTTCTTC
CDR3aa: CASSLVGPQQFF

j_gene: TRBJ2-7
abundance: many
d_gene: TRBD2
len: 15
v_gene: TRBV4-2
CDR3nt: TGTGCCAGCAGCCAAGATCTCGGGAGGGCCCGCGAGCAGTACTTC
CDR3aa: CASSQDLGRAREQYF

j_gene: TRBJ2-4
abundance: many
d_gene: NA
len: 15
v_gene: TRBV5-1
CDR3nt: TGCGCCAGCAGCTCCCCGGGGGAAACCAAAAACATTCAGTACTTC
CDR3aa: CASSSPGETKNIQYF

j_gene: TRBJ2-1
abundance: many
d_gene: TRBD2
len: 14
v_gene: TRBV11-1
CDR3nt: TGTGCCAGCAGCGGGCTAGCGGGAAGGGATGAGCAGTTCTTC
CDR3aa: CASSGLAGRDEQFF

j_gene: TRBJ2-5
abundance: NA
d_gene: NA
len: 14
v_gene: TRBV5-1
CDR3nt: TGCGCCAGCAGCTTGGCCCTATCCAAAGAGACCCAGTACTTC
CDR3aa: CASSLALSKETQYF

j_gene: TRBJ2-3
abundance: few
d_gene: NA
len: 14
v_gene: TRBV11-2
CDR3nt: TGTGCCAGCAGCTCCTTGGGCCACACAGATACGCAGTATTTT
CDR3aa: CASSSLGHTDTQYF

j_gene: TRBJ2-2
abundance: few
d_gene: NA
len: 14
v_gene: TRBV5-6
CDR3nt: TGTGCCAGCAGCCTGCTCCCCGACACCGGGGAGCTGTTTTTT
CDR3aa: CASSLLPDTGELFF

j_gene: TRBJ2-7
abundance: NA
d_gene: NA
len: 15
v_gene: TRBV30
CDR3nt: TGTGCCTCGCCGGGGGACGCTGTTTCAAGCTACGAGCAGTACTTC
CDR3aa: CASPGDAVSSYEQYF

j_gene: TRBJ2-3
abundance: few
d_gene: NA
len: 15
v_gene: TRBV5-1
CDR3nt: TGCGCCAGCAGCTTGGATTTGGCAACGGTCGATACGCAGTATTTT
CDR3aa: CASSLDLATVDTQYF